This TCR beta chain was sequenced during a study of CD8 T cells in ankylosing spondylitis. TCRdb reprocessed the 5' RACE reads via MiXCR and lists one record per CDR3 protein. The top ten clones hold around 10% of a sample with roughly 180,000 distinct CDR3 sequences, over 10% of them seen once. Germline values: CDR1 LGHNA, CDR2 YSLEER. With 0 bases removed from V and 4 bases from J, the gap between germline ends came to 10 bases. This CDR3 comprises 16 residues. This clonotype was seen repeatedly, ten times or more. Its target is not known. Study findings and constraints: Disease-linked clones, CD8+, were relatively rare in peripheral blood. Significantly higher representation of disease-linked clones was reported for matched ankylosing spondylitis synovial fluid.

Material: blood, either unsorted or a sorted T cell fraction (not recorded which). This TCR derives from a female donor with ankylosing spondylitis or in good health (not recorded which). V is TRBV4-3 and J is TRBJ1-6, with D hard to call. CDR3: CASSQDPGSYNSPLHF. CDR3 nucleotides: TGCGCCAGCAGCCAAGATCCGGGCAGTTATAATTCACCCCTCCACTTT.